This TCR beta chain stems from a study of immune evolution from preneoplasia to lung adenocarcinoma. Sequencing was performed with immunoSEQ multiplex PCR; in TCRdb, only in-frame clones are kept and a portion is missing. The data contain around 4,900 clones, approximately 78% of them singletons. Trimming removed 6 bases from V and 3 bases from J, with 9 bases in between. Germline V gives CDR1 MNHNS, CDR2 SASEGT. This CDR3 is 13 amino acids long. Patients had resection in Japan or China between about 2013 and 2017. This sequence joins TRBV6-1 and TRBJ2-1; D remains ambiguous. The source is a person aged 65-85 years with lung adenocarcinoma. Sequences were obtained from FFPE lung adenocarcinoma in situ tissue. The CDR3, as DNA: TGTGCCAGCAGCGGCAGAGGCTACAATGAGCAGTTCTTC. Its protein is CASSGRGYNEQFF.